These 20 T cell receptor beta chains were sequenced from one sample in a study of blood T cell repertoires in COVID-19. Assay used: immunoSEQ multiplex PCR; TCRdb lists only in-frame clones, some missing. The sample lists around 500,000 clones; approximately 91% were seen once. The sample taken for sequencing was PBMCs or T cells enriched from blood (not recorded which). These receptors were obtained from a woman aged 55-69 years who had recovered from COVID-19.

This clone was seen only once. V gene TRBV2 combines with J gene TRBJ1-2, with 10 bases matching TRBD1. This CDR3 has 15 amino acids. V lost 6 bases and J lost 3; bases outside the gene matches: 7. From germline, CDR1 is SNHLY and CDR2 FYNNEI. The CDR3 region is CASSQSGTGDYGYTF. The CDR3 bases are TGTGCCAGCAGCCAGAGCGGGACAGGGGACTATGGCTACACCTTC.

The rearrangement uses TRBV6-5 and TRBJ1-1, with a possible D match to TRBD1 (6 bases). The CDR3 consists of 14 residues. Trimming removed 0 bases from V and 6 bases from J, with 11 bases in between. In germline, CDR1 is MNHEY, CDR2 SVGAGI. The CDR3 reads CASSYSGRGAEAFF. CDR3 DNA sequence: TGTGCCAGCAGTTACTCCGGCAGGGGCGCTGAAGCTTTCTTT.

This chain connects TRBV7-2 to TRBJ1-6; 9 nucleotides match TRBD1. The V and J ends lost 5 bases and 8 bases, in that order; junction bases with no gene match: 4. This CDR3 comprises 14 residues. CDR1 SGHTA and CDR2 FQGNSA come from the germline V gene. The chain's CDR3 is CASSPRQGDSPLHF. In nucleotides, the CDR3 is TGTGCCAGCAGCCCCCGACAGGGGGATTCACCCCTCCACTTT.

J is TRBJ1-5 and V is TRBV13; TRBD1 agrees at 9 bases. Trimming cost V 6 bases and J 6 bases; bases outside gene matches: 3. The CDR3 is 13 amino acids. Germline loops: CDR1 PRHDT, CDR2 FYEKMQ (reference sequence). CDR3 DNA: TGTGCCAGCAGTATGGACAGGGGTCAGCCCCAGCATTTT. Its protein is CASSMDRGQPQHF.

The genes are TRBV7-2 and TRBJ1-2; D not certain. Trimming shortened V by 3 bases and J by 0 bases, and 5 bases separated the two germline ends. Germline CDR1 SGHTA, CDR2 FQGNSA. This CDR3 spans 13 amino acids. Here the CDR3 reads CASSFISNYGYTF. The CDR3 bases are TGTGCCAGCAGCTTTATATCTAACTATGGCTACACCTTC.

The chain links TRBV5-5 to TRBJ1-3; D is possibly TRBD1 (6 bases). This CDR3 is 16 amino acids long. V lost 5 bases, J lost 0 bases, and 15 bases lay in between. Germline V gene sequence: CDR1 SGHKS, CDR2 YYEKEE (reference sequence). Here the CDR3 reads CASRPPGASSGNTIYF. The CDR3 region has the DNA TGTGCCAGCAGGCCGCCAGGGGCCTCCTCTGGAAACACCATATATTTT.

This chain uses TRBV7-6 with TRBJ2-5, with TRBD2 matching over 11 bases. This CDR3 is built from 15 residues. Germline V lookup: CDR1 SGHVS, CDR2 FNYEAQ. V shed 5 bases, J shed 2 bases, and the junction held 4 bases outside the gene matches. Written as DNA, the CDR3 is TGTGCCAGCAGCCGACTAGCGGGGAGGCAAGAGACCCAGTACTTC. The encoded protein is CASSRLAGRQETQYF. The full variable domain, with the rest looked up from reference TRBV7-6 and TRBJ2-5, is GAGVSQSPRYKVTKRGQDVALRCDPISGHVSLYWYRQALGQGPEFLTYFNYEAQQDKSGLPNDRFSAERPEGSISTLTIQRTEQRDSAMYRCASSRLAGRQETQYFGPGTRLLVL.

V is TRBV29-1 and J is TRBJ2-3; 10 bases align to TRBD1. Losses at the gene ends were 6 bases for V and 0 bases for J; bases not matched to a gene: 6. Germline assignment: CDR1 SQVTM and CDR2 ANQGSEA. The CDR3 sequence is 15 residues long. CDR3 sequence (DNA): TGCAGCGTGACAGGGGGCATCTCGAGCACAGATACGCAGTATTTT. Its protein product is CSVTGGISSTDTQYF.

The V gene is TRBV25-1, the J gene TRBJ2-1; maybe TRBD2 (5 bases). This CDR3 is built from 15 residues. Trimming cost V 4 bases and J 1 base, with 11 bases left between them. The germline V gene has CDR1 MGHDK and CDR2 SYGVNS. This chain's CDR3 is CASSVRGLSYNEQFF. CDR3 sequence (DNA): TGTGCCAGCAGTGTCCGGGGTCTATCCTACAATGAGCAGTTCTTC.

Here the CDR3 DNA reads TGTGCCAGCAGCCCTAACTCCTATAATGAAAAACTGTTTTTT. This translates into CASSPNSYNEKLFF. This chain links TRBV27 with TRBJ1-4; D uncertain. CDR3 length: 14 residues. Trimming removed 6 bases at V and 4 bases at J, with 12 bases between. Germline lookup yields CDR1 MNHEY and CDR2 SMNVEV (reference sequence).

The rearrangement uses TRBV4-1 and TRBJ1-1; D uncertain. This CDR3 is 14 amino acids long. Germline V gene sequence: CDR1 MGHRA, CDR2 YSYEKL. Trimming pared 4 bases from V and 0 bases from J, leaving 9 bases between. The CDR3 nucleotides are TGCGCCAGCAGCCGCGGAGGTTTGAACACTGAAGCTTTCTTT. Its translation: CASSRGGLNTEAFF.

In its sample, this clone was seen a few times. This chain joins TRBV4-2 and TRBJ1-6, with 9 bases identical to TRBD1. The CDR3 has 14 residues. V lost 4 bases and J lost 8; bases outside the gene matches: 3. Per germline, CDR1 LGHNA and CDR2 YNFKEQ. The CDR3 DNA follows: TGTGCCAGCAGCCCCTGGGACAGGGATTCACCCCTCCACTTT. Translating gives CASSPWDRDSPLHF.

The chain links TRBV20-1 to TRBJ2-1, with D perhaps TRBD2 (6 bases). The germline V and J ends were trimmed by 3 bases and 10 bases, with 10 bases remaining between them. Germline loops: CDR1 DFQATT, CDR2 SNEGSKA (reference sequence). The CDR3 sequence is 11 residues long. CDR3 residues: CSARDYLEQFF. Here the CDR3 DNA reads TGCAGTGCTAGGGACTACTTGGAGCAGTTCTTC.

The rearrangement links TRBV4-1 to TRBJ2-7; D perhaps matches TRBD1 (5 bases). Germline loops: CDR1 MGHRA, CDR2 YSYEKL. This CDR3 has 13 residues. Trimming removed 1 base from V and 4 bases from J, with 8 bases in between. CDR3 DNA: TGCGCCAGCAGCCAAGGCTCAGGGTACGAGCAGTACGTC. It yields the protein CASSQGSGYEQYV.

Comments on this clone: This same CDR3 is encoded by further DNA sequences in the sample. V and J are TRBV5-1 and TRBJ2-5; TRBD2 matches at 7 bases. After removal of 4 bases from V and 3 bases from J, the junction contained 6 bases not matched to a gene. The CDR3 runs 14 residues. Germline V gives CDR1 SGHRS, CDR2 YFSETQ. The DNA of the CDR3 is TGCGCCAGCAGCCTGCCGGGGGGTGAAGAGACCCAGTACTTC. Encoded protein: CASSLPGGEETQYF.

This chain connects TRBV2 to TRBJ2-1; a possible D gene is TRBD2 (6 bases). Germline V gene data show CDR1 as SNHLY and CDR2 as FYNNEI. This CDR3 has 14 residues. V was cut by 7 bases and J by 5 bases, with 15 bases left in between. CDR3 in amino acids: CASMSGRGDNEQFF. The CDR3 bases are TGTGCCAGCATGAGTGGGCGGGGAGACAATGAGCAGTTCTTC.

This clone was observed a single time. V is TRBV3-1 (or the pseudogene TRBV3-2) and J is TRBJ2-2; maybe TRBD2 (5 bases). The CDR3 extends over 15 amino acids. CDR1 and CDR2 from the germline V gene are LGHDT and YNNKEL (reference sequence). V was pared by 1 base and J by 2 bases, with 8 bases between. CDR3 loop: CASSQAGLNTGELFF. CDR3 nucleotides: TGTGCCAGCAGCCAAGCCGGACTTAACACCGGGGAGCTGTTTTTT.

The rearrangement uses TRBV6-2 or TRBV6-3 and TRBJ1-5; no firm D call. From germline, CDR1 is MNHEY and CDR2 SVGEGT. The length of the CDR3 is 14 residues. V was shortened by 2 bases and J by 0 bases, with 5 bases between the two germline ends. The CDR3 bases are TGTGCCAGCAGTTACGTAAATAGCAATCAGCCCCAGCATTTT. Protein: CASSYVNSNQPQHF.

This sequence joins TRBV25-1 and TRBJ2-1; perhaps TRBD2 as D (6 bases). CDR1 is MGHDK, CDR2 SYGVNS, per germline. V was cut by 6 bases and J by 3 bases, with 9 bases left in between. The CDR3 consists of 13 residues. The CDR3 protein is CASRRGLYNEQFF. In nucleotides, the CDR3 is TGTGCCAGCAGGCGGGGACTCTACAATGAGCAGTTCTTC.

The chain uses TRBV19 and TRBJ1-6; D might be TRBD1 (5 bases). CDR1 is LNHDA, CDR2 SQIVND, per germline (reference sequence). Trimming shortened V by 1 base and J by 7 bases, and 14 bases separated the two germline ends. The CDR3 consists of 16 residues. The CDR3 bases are TGTGCCAGTAGTATAGCAGCAGGGACTGGCAATTCACCCCTCCACTTT. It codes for CASSIAAGTGNSPLHF.